Below, 5 T cell receptor beta chains from the same sample are listed, as sequenced in a study of T-cell memory formation after mild COVID-19. Using its own MiXCR run on the 5' RACE reads, TCRdb lists one record per CDR3 protein. The table lists a few hundred thousand distinct CDR3 sequences, around 15% of them singletons. The sample was PBMCs or a T cell subset sorted from them (not recorded which). These receptors were collected from a man aged 18-30 years who had mild COVID-19 (a few samples of this study predate the infection). Cell type and time point are not known.

Comment on this clonotype: Since the CDR3 does not end with the conserved phenylalanine or tryptophan, this likely comes from a read error. This chain joins TRBV5-6 and TRBJ2-2; unclear D gene. V was trimmed by 0 bases and J by 4 bases, leaving 10 bases between them. The length of the CDR3 is 15 residues. Germline assignment: CDR1 SGHDT and CDR2 YYEEEE. CDR3 residues: CASSLVTPGTGELFI. CDR3 sequence (DNA): TGTGCCAGCAGCTTGGTCACCCCGGGCACCGGGGAGCTGTTTATT.

The chain is built from TRBV7-8 and TRBJ2-1; 10 positions match TRBD2. The CDR3 is 15 amino acids. CDR1 and CDR2 from the germline V gene are SGHVS and FQNEAQ. V shed 3 bases, J shed 4 bases, and the junction held 3 bases outside the gene matches. The CDR3 spells CASSFELAGYNEQFF. The DNA for the CDR3 is TGTGCCAGCAGCTTCGAACTAGCGGGGTACAATGAGCAGTTCTTC.

The chain combines TRBV5-1 with TRBJ2-7, with TRBD2 as a possible D gene (8 bases). Trimming cost V 4 bases and J 2 bases, with 13 bases left between them. Germline assignment: CDR1 SGHRS and CDR2 YFSETQ. The CDR3 has 14 amino acids. This CDR3 is CASSIAGQPYEQYV. The CDR3 DNA follows: TGCGCCAGCAGCATAGCGGGACAGCCCTACGAGCAGTACGTC.

The chain carries TRBV2 and TRBJ1-3; D gene unclear. The CDR3 contains 13 residues. V shed 3 bases and J shed 0 bases, with 3 bases lying between them. Germline CDR1 is SNHLY and CDR2 is FYNNEI. CDR3 bases: TGTGCCAGCAGTGACAACTCTGGAAACACCATATATTTT. It is translated as CASSDNSGNTIYF.

The chain recombines TRBV4-3 with TRBJ2-2; D uncertain. Germline values: CDR1 LGHNA, CDR2 YSLEER. The ends were cut back, 3 bases at V and 4 bases at J, with 9 bases in the middle. The CDR3 totals 14 residues. The CDR3 loop reads CASSQQVGTGELFF. DNA of the CDR3: TGCGCCAGCAGCCAGCAAGTGGGCACCGGGGAGCTGTTTTTT.